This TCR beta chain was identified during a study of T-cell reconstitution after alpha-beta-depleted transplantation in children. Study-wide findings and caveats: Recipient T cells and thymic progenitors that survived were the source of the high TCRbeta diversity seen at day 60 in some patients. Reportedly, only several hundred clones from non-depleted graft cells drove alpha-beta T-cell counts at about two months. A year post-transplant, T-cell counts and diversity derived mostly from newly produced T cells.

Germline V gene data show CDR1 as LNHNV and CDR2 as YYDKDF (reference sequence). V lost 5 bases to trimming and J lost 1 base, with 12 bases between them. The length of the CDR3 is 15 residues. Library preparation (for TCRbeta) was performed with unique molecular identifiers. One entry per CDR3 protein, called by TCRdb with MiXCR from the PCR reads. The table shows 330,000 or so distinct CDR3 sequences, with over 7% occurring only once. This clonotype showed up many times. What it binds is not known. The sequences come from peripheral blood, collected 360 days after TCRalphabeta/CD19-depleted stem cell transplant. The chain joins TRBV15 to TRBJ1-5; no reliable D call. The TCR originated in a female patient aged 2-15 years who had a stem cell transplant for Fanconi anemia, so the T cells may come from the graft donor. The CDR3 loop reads CATSAHVGSNQPQHF. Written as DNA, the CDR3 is TGTGCCACCAGCGCACATGTTGGCAGCAATCAGCCCCAGCATTTT.